The entry below gives a single T cell receptor beta chain sequence along with its context. This specimen comes from a study of blood T cell repertoires in COVID-19. Authors' methods: Amplifying reference gene primers gave estimates of nucleated cell counts. TCRdb's table, derived via immunoSEQ multiplex PCR, lists solely in-frame clones and lacks some. V and J calls and clone size are those listed in that table; D and trimming were worked out from the DNA. This sample has a few hundred thousand clones, with about 80% found just once. The V segment lost 2 bases and the J segment 0 bases; nucleotides outside the gene matches: 3. The germline CDR1 and CDR2 sequences are SEHNR and FQNEAQ (reference sequence). The CDR3 sequence is 16 residues long.

V and J are TRBV7-9 and TRBJ2-1, with 8 bases that match TRBD2. The clonotype was recovered from a man aged 35 to 55 who had recovered from COVID-19. Sequenced sample: PBMCs or T cells enriched from blood (not recorded which). The CDR3 DNA sequence: TGTGCCAGCAGCTTATGGCTAGCGGGCTCCTACAATGAGCAGTTCTTC. Translating it yields CASSLWLAGSYNEQFF.